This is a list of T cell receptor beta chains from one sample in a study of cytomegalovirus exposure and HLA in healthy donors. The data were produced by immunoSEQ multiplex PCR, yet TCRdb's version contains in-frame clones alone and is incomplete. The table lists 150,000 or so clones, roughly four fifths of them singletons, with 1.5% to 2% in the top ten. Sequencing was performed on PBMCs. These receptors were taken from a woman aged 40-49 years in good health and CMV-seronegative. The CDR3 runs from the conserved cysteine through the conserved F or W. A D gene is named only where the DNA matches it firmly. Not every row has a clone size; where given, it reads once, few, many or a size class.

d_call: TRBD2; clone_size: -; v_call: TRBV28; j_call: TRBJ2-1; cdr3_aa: CATTGTSGVSYNEQFF; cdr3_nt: TGTGCCACGACCGGGACTAGCGGGGTTTCCTACAATGAGCAGTTCTTC
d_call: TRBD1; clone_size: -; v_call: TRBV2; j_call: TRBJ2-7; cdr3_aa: CASSSGGPTYEQYF; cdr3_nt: TGTGCCAGCAGTTCAGGGGGCCCCACCTACGAGCAGTACTTC
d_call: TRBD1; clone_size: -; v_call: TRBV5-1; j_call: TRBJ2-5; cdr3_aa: CASSLVGQTEETQYF; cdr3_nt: TGCGCCAGCAGCTTGGTGGGACAGACTGAAGAGACCCAGTACTTC
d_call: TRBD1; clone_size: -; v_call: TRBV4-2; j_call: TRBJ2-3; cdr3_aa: CASSLRQGVGDTQYF; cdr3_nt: TGTGCCAGCAGCCTTAGACAGGGGGTCGGAGATACGCAGTATTTT
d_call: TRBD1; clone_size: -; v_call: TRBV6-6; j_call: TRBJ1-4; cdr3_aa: CASRTGAGEKLFF; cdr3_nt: TGTGCCAGCCGAACAGGGGCGGGTGAAAAACTGTTTTTT
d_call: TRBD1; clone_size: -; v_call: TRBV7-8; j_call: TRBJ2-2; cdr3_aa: CASSLGQGGFANTGELFF; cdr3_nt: TGTGCCAGCAGCTTGGGACAGGGGGGATTCGCGAACACCGGGGAGCTGTTTTTT
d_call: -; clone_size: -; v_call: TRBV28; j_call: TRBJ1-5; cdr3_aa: CASSSLQGRNQPQHF; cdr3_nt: TGTGCCAGCAGTTCGCTCCAGGGTCGAAATCAGCCCCAGCATTTT
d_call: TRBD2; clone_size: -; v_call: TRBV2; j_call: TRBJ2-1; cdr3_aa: CASTRGGGLSSYNEQFF; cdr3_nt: TGTGCCAGTACTCGGGGGGGAGGACTAAGCTCCTACAATGAGCAGTTCTTC
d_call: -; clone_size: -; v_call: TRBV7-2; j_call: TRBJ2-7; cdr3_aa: CASSLGGGTSYEQYF; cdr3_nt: TGTGCCAGCAGCTTAGGGGGCGGGACCTCCTACGAGCAGTACTTC
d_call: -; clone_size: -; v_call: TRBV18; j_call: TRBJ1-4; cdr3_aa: CASSPDSTEKLFF; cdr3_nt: TGTGCCAGCTCACCGGACAGTACAGAAAAACTGTTTTTT
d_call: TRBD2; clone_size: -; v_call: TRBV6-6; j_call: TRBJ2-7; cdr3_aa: CASSTPSTSGRYEQYF; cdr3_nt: TGTGCCAGCAGTACCCCCTCGACTAGCGGGAGGTACGAGCAGTACTTC
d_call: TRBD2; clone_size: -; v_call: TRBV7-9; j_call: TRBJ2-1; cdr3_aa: CASSLGLAGISDNEQFF; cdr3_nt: TGTGCCAGCAGCTTGGGACTAGCGGGAATTTCTGACAATGAGCAGTTCTTC
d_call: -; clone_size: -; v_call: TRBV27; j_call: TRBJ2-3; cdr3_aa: CASSYSPPDTQYF; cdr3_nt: TGTGCCAGCAGTTATAGTCCCCCAGATACGCAGTATTTT
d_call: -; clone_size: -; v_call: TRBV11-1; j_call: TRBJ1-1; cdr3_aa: CASSFLRTREGTEAFF; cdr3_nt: TGTGCCAGCAGCTTTCTTAGGACCAGGGAGGGCACTGAAGCTTTCTTT
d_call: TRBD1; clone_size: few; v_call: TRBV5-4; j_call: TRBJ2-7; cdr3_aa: CASSSPGQGYHEQYF; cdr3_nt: TGTGCCAGCAGCTCCCCGGGACAGGGGTACCACGAGCAGTACTTC
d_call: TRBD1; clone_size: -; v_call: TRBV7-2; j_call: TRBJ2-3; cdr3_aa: CASSLGGTGGDTQYF; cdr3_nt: TGTGCCAGCAGCTTAGGGGGGACAGGAGGAGATACGCAGTATTTT
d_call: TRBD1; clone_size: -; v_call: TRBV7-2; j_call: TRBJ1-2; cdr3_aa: CASSRYQVGTVNGYTF; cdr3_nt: TGTGCCAGCAGCCGGTATCAGGTCGGGACAGTAAATGGCTACACCTTC
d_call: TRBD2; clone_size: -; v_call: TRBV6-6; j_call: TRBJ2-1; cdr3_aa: CASTAGLAGQQFF; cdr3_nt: TGTGCCAGCACTGCCGGACTAGCGGGCCAGCAGTTCTTC
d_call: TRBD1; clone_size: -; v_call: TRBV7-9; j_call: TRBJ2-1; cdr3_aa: CASSPRTGRSYNEQFF; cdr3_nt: TGTGCCAGCAGCCCCAGGACAGGGAGGTCCTACAATGAGCAGTTCTTC
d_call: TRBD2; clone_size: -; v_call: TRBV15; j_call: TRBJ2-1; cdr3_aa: CATSRGSGRERGSYNEQFF; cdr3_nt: TGTGCCACCAGCAGAGGTAGCGGGAGGGAGCGGGGCTCCTACAATGAGCAGTTCTTC
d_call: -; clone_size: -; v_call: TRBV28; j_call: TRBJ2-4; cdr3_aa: CASSSTGSTKNIQYF; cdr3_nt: TGTGCCAGCAGTAGTACAGGGTCAACCAAAAACATTCAGTACTTC
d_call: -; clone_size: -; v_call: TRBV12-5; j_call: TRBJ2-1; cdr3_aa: CASGPPRANYNEQFF; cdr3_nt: TGTGCTAGTGGTCCGCCCAGGGCCAACTACAATGAGCAGTTCTTC
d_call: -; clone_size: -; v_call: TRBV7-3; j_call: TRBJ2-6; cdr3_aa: CASSSGAGANVLTF; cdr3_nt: TGTGCCAGCAGCTCAGGGGCCGGGGCCAACGTCCTGACTTTC
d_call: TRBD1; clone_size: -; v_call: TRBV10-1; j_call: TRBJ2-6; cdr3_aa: CASSDTTGQGGSGANVLTF; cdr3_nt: TGCGCCAGCAGTGATACAACGGGACAGGGAGGCTCTGGGGCCAACGTCCTGACTTTC
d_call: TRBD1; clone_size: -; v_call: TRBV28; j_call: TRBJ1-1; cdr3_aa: CASTLGQGAKSNTEAFF; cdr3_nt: TGTGCCAGCACCTTGGGACAGGGGGCGAAGTCGAACACTGAAGCTTTCTTT
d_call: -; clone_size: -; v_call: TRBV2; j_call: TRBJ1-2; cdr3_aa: CASRTTDSYGYTF; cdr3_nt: TGTGCCAGCAGGACGACAGACTCCTATGGCTACACCTTC
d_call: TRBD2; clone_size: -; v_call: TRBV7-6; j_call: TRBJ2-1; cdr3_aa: CASSLQGLAGEQFF; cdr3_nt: TGTGCCAGCAGCTTACAAGGACTAGCGGGAGAGCAGTTCTTC
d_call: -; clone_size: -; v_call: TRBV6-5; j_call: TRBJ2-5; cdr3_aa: CASSYQGLARGETQYF; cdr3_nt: TGTGCCAGCAGTTACCAGGGACTGGCCCGGGGGGAGACCCAGTACTTC
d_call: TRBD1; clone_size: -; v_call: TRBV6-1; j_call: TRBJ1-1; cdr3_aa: CASSLRGRNTEAFF; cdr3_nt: TGTGCCAGCAGTCTGAGGGGGCGGAACACTGAAGCTTTCTTT
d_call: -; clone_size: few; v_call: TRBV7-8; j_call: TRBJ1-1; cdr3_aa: CASSLATVNTEAFF; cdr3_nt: TGTGCCAGCAGCTTAGCCACGGTGAACACTGAAGCTTTCTTT
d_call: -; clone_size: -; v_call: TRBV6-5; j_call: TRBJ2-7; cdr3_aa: CASRSRFEQYF; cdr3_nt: TGTGCCAGCAGATCCCGGTTCGAGCAGTACTTC
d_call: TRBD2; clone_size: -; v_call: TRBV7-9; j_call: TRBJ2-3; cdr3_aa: CASSSTSGRAPDTQYF; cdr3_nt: TGTGCCAGCAGCTCAACTAGCGGGAGGGCCCCAGATACGCAGTATTTT
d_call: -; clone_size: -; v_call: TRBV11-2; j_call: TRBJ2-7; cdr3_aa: CASSLPTGSGEQYF; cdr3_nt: TGTGCCAGCAGCTTACCGACGGGATCGGGGGAGCAGTACTTC
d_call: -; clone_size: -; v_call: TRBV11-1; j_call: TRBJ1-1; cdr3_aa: CASSLTDSYTEAFF; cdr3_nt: TGTGCCAGCAGTTTGACCGACAGCTACACTGAAGCTTTCTTT
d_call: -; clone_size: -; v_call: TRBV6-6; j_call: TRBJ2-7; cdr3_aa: CASSYQRDTAYEQYF; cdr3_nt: TGTGCCAGCAGTTACCAACGGGACACGGCCTACGAGCAGTACTTC
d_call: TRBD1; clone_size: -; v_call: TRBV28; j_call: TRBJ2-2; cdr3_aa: CASRIDRVSGELFF; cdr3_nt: TGTGCCAGCAGAATAGACAGGGTATCCGGGGAGCTGTTTTTT
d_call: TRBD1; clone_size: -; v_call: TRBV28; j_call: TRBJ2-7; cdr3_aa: CASSLGPGTGYNEQYF; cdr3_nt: TGTGCCAGCAGCCTAGGCCCCGGGACAGGGTACAACGAGCAGTACTTC
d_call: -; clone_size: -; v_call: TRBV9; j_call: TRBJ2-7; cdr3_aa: CASSKDSTSRYEQYF; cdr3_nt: TGTGCCAGCAGCAAAGATAGCACCTCGCGCTACGAGCAGTACTTC
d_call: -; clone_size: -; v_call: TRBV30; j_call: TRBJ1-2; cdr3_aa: CAWRERQHGYTF; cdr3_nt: TGTGCCTGGAGGGAGAGGCAACATGGCTACACCTTC
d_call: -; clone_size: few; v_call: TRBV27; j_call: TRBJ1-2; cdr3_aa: CASSSGETLGSWGYGYTF; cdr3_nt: TGTGCCAGCAGTTCTGGCGAGACATTGGGGAGTTGGGGTTATGGCTACACCTTC
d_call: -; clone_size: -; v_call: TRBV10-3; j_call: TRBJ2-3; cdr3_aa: CAISESIWQGGHNTDTQYF; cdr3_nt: TGTGCCATCAGTGAGTCGATATGGCAGGGTGGGCACAATACAGATACGCAGTATTTT
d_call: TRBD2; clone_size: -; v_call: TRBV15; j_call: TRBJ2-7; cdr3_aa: CATSRDLTSGYEQYF; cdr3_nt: TGTGCCACCAGCAGAGATTTAACTAGCGGTTACGAGCAGTACTTC
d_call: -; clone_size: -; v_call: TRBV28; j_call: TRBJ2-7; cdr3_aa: CASSLNNYEQYF; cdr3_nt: TGTGCCAGCAGTTTAAACAACTACGAGCAGTACTTC
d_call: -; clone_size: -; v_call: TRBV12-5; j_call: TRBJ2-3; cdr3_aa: CASGFSGTDTQYF; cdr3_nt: TGTGCTAGTGGTTTTTCTGGCACAGATACGCAGTATTTT
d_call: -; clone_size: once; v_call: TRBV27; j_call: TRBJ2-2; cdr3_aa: CASSRRPTGELFF; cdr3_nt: TGTGCCAGCAGCCGGAGACCCACCGGGGAGCTGTTTTTT
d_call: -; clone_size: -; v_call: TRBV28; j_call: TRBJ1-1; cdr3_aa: CASSRSRGGGEAFF; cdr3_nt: TGTGCCAGCAGTCGAAGCCGAGGGGGGGGTGAAGCTTTCTTT
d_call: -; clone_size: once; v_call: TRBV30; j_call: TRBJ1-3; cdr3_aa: CAWSATRYSHSGNTIYF; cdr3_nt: TGTGCCTGGAGTGCCACTCGGTACAGTCACTCTGGAAACACCATATATTTT
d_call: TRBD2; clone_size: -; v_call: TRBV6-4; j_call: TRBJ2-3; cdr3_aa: CASSAPQREGLQTDTQYF; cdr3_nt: TGTGCCAGCAGTGCCCCCCAGCGGGAGGGCCTTCAGACAGATACGCAGTATTTT
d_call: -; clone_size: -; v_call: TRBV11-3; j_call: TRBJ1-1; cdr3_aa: CASSLDHSPNAEAFF; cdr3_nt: TGTGCCAGCAGCTTAGATCATAGCCCGAACGCTGAAGCTTTCTTT
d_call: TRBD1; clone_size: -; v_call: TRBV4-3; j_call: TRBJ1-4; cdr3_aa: CASSSGTGHEKLFF; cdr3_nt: TGCGCCAGCAGTTCCGGGACAGGGCATGAAAAACTGTTTTTT
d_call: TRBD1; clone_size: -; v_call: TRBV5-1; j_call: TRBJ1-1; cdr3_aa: CASSRTGGEGEAFF; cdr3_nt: TGCGCCAGCAGCCGGACAGGGGGCGAGGGTGAAGCTTTCTTT
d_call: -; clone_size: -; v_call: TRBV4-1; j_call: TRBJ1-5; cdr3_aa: CASSQFELEPQHF; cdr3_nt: TGCGCCAGCAGCCAATTTGAGTTGGAGCCCCAGCATTTT
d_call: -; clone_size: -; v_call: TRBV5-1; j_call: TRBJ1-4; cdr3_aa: CASSNGQPTNEKLFF; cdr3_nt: TGCGCCAGCAGCAATGGACAGCCTACTAATGAAAAACTGTTTTTT
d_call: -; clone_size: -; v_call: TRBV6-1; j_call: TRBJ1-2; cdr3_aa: CASVSGGPSYGYTF; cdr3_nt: TGTGCCAGCGTCTCGGGGGGACCCTCCTATGGCTACACCTTC
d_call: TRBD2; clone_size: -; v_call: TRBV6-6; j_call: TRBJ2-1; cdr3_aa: CASNLAGGYNEQFF; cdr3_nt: TGTGCCAGCAACCTAGCGGGAGGTTACAATGAGCAGTTCTTC
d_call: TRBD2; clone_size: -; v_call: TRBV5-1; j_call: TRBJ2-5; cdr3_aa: CASSLAIAPSGSSGETQYF; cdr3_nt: TGCGCCAGCAGCTTGGCCATCGCCCCCAGCGGGAGTAGTGGAGAGACCCAGTACTTC
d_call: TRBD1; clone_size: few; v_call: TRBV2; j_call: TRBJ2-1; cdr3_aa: CASSVPGQGAGEQFF; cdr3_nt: TGTGCCAGCAGTGTACCGGGACAGGGGGCAGGTGAGCAGTTCTTC
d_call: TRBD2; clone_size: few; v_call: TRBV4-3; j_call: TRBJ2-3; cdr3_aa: CASSQVGLAGLPDTQYF; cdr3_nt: TGCGCCAGCAGCCAAGTGGGACTAGCGGGATTGCCAGATACGCAGTATTTT
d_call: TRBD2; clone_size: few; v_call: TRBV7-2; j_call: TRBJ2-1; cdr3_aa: CASSFESGTRNEQFF; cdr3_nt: TGTGCCAGCAGCTTCGAGAGCGGGACTCGGAATGAGCAGTTCTTC